This T cell receptor beta chain is from a study of T cell repertoires in cytomegalovirus infection. Background on the study: Matching HLA type and CMV infection were both indicated by public TCR beta signatures.

In this sample, this clonotype turned up many times. Its antigen is unidentified. TCRdb analysed the reads with MiXCR anew, one entry per CDR3 protein. The repertoire consists of fewer than 350,000 distinct CDR3 sequences, with 15% to 20% occurring once and the leading ten covering 12%. Trimming removed 6 bases at V and 2 bases at J, with 26 bases between. The CDR3 spans 19 residues. The germline gives CDR1 MNHEY, CDR2 SVGEGT. Whole-study results and caveats: Dominating the ex vivo response were HLA-C-restricted CMV-specific TCR beta clonotypes. People with CMV and the relevant HLA were identified by cumulative public TCR beta family frequency.

The chain is built from TRBV6-2 or TRBV6-3 and TRBJ1-5; D unclear. Sequencing was carried out using PBMCs. The receptor comes from a human donor in good health (CMV status not recorded). Some clones in this sample may be carry-over from other donors' samples. DNA for the CDR3: TGTGCCAGCAGAGGAATAAGCCAGCGGGCCACCGAACGCAATCAGCCCCAGCATTTT. Its protein is CASRGISQRATERNQPQHF.